What follows is one TCR beta chain and its context. Its target is unknown. The sample originates from a study of shared clonotypes between healthy human individuals. Study results and limitations: A reduction in generation probabilities was seen for non-shared clonotypes relative to those shared by all four donors. The study found about 5% of naive CD4 clonotypes shared across a few donors. Larger estimated richness was generally seen in naive subsets than in memory subsets. Rarefaction demonstrated incomplete sorted-subset sequencing despite large depth.

Sequencing used immunoSEQ multiplex PCR; TCRdb keeps in-frame clones, though not all of them. The sample yields 550,000 to 750,000 clones, about 91% seen once. Naivety among CD8 cells was defined by CD45RO negativity and positive CCR7 selection, thereby excluding terminally differentiated effector memory CD45RA+ cells. From germline, CDR1 is SGHTA and CDR2 FQGNSA. There are 14 residues in the CDR3. Trimming removed 4 bases from V and 6 bases from J; junction bases left unmatched: 2. The rearrangement uses TRBV7-2 and TRBJ1-5; the match to TRBD1 covers 11 bases. The clonotype was recovered from a man aged 25-40 years in good health. Sequencing was done on a sample of naive CD8+ T cells sorted from blood. This CDR3 reads CASSWTGGGQPQHF. In nucleotides, the CDR3 is TGTGCCAGCAGCTGGACAGGGGGCGGTCAGCCCCAGCATTTT.